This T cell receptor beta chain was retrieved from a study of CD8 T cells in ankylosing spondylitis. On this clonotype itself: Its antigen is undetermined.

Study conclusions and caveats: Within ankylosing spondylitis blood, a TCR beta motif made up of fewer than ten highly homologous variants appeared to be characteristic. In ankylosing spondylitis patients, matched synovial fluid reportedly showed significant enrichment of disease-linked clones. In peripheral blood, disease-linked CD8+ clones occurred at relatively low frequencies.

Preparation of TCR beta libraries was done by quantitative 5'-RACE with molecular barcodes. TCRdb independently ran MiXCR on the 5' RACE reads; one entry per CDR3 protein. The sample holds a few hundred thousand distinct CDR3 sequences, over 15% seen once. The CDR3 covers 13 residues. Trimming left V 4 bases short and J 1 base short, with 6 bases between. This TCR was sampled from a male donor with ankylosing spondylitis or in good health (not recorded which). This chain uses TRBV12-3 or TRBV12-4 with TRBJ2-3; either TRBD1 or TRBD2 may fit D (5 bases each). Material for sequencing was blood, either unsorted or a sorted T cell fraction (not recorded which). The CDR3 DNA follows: TGTGCCAGCAGTTGGGACGGCACAGATACGCAGTATTTT. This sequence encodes CASSWDGTDTQYF.